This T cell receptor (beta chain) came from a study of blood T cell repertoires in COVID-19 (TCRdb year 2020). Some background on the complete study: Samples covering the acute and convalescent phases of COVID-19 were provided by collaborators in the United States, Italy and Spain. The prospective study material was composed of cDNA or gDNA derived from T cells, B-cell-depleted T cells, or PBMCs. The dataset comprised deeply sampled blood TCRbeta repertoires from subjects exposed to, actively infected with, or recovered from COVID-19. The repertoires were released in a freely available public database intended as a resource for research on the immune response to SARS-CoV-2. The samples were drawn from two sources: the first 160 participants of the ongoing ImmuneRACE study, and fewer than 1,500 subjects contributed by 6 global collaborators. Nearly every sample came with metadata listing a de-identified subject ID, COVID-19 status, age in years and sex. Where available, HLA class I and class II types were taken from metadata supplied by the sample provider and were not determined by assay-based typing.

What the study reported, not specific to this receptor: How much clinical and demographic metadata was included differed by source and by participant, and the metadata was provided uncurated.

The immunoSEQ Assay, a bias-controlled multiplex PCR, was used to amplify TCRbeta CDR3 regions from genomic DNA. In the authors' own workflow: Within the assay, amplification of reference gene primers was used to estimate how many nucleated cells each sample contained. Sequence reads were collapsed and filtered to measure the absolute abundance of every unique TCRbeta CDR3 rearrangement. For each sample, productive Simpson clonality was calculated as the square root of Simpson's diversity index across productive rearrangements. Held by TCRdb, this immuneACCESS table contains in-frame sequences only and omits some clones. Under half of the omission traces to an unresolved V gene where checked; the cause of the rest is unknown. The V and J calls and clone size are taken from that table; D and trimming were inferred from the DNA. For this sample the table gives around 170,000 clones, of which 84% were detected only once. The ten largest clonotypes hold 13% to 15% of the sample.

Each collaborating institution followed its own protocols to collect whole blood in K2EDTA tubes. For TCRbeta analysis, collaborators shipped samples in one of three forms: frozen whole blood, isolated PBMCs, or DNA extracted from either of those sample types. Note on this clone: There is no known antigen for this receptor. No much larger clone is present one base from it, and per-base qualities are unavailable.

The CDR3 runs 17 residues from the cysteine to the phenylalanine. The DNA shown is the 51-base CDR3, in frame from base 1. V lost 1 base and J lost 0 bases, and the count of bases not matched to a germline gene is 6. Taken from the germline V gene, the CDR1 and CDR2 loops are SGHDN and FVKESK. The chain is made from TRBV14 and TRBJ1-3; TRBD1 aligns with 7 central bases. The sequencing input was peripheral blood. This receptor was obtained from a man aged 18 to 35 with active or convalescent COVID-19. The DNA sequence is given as TGTGCCAGCAGCCAAGGGGCAGGGGGTCGCTCTGGAAACACCATATATTTT. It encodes CASSQGAGGRSGNTIYF.